This T cell receptor beta chain was observed in a study of blood T cell repertoires in COVID-19 (dated by TCRdb to about 2020). Background for the entire study: Samples from collaborators originated in the United States, Italy and Spain and spanned both the acute and convalescent phases of COVID-19. Deeply sampled blood TCRbeta repertoires from subjects exposed to, actively infected with, or recovered from COVID-19 were included in the dataset. The prospective study material was composed of cDNA or gDNA derived from T cells, B-cell-depleted T cells, or PBMCs. The samples were drawn from the first 160 participants of the ongoing ImmuneRACE study and from 950 to 1,500 subjects provided by 6 global collaborators. Nearly every sample came with metadata listing a de-identified subject ID, COVID-19 status, age in years and sex. Where HLA class I and class II types were available, the types were taken from metadata supplied by the sample provider, not from assay-based typing. The repertoires were released in a freely available public database intended as a resource for research on the immune response to SARS-CoV-2. What the work shows at the level of the full study, not this receptor alone: The amount of clinical and demographic metadata varied by source and participant and was provided uncurated.

Regarding this clone: Which antigen it targets is not known. Base qualities are not at hand, and no much larger clone is one base apart.

The immunoSEQ Assay, a bias-controlled multiplex PCR, was used to amplify TCRbeta CDR3 regions from genomic DNA. Under the source paper's analysis protocol: Nucleated cell counts per sample were estimated from amplification of reference gene primers within the assay. To quantify the absolute abundance of each unique TCRbeta CDR3 rearrangement, sequence reads were collapsed and filtered. For each sample, productive Simpson clonality was calculated as the square root of Simpson's diversity index over productive rearrangements. Drawn from immuneACCESS, this table holds only the in-frame rearrangements with V and J called that TCRdb kept. Clones are partly lost; checked studies trace under half to an unresolved V gene and leave the rest unexplained. V and J calls and clone size are given by that table; D and trimming were obtained from the DNA. The sample table holds roughly 140,000 clones, of which just under 85% were seen once. The ten largest clones add up to 6.2% of the sample.

Participants in the prospective study were aged about 18 to 95 years, lived in 20 to 25 United States geographic areas, and enrolled through a virtual design. Cohort assignment in the prospective study relied on participant-reported clinical history from a screening survey and a study questionnaire. Recovered participants in ImmuneRACE Cohort 3 were defined as having two consecutive negative NP/OP PCR tests, clearance from a healthcare professional, or resolution of symptoms. In the prospective study, whole blood, serum and a nasopharyngeal or oropharyngeal swab were collected from each participant by mobile phlebotomists. Participants in the prospective study had the option to provide additional blood draws and questionnaires over an approximately 2-month period. Before DNA extraction, blood samples from the prospective study were shipped at room temperature or frozen. The germline V gene yields MGHDK for CDR1 and SYGVNS for CDR2. V loses 3 bases, J loses 7 bases, and the germline ends lie 15 bases apart. The CDR3 spans 14 residues, from the cysteine through the phenylalanine. The retained sequence is limited to the CDR3, 42 bases, with the frame set at the first base.

The sequence links TRBV25-1 to TRBJ2-5; a tentative D call is TRBD1 (6 bases match). The receptor's source is a middle-aged woman who had recovered from COVID-19. The sample consisted of PBMCs or T cells enriched from blood (not recorded which). The CDR3 is CASSEDSPEGTQYF. The DNA reads as follows: TGTGCCAGCAGTGAGGACAGCCCAGAGGGGACCCAGTACTTC.